A single sample is the source of the 21 T cell receptor beta chains below, sequenced in a study of cytomegalovirus exposure and HLA in healthy donors. PCR was performed using 60 Vbeta and 13 Jbeta primers. Clones were read by immunoSEQ multiplex PCR, and TCRdb kept only the in-frame ones, dropping some. Altogether 100,000 to 150,000 clones are present, roughly four fifths being singletons, with the ten largest covering 1.5% to 2.5%. Sequencing was done on a sample of PBMCs. The receptors originated from a man aged 45-60 years in good health and CMV-seronegative.

V usage is TRBV4-2 and J usage is TRBJ2-5; 7 bases map to TRBD2. Germline V lookup: CDR1 LGHNA, CDR2 YNFKEQ. The CDR3 loop spans 14 amino acids. V shed 3 bases and J 3 bases; nucleotides not matched to a gene: 4. The CDR3 loop is CASSHFGLEETQYF. In nucleotides, the CDR3 is TGTGCCAGCAGCCATTTTGGACTAGAAGAGACCCAGTACTTC.

The chain uses TRBV29-1 and TRBJ2-1; unclear D gene. Looked up from germline, CDR1 is SQVTM and CDR2 is ANQGSEA. V lost 3 bases and J lost 3, with 6 bases in between. This CDR3 region has 12 residues. CDR3 DNA: TGCAGCGTTGACGTCGGCTACAATGAGCAGTTCTTC. As protein: CSVDVGYNEQFF.

The rearrangement joins TRBV6-1 to TRBJ1-1; 7 nucleotides agree with TRBD1. Germline assignment: CDR1 MNHNS and CDR2 SASEGT. J was trimmed by 6 bases and V by 6 bases; bases with no gene match: 7. The CDR3 spans 13 residues. The CDR3 sequence is CASRRTGSSEAFF. CDR3 coding DNA: TGTGCCAGCAGGAGGACAGGTTCTTCTGAAGCTTTCTTT.

J is TRBJ1-1 and V is TRBV19; D is unresolved. This CDR3 has 13 residues. V lost 3 bases and J lost 4, with 9 bases in between. CDR1 LNHDA and CDR2 SQIVND come from the germline V gene (reference sequence). CDR3 sequence (DNA): TGTGCCAGTAGTATTGTTCCGGGCACTGAAGCTTTCTTT. Encoded protein: CASSIVPGTEAFF.

This chain links TRBV2 with TRBJ2-5; 11 nucleotides line up with TRBD2. J lost 4 bases, V lost 6 bases, and 7 bases had no gene match. The CDR3 runs 15 residues. In germline, CDR1 is SNHLY, CDR2 FYNNEI. CDR3 sequence (DNA): TGTGCCAGCAGGAACCTAGCGGGGGGCTCAGAGACCCAGTACTTC. Translation: CASRNLAGGSETQYF.

The chain combines TRBV10-3 with TRBJ2-3; TRBD1 might be the D (6 bases). V gave up 6 bases and J gave up 0 bases, with 10 bases separating them. This CDR3 contains 14 residues. Germline V gives CDR1 ENHRY, CDR2 SYGVKD. CDR3 coding DNA: TGTGCCATCAGGGACAGTCCGAGCACAGATACGCAGTATTTT. Amino acid sequence: CAIRDSPSTDTQYF.

This clone has only one observation. In nucleotides, the CDR3 is TGTGCCAGCAGTCCGGATCTAGCGGGGGAGCAGTTCTTC. It encodes CASSPDLAGEQFF. This rearrangement joins TRBV6-5 to TRBJ2-1; the match to TRBD2 covers 9 bases. The CDR3 sequence is 13 residues long. The V gene end was trimmed by 5 bases and the J gene end by 10 bases; junction bases not matched to a gene: 6. The germline V gene encodes CDR1 MNHEY and CDR2 SVGAGI.

The chain joins TRBV5-1 to TRBJ2-5; TRBD1 might be the D (6 bases). From germline, CDR1 is SGHRS and CDR2 YFSETQ. The V end lost 0 bases, the J end lost 1 base, and 7 bases lay between the germline ends. The CDR3 runs to 14 residues. The CDR3 DNA sequence: TGCGCCAGCAGCTTGGAAGGGGGCCAAGAGACCCAGTACTTC. Protein: CASSLEGGQETQYF.

CDR3 bases: TGTGCCAGCAGTGACCAGGGGGCATTTAGTGGCTACACCTTC. It is translated as CASSDQGAFSGYTF. The J gene is TRBJ1-2, the V gene TRBV6-4; 8 bases agree with TRBD1. This CDR3 contains 14 residues. Germline loops: CDR1 MRHNA, CDR2 SNTAGT. Trimming at V came to 2 bases and at J to 7 bases, leaving 6 bases not matched to a gene.

J is TRBJ2-2 and V is TRBV6-1; no definite D call. There are 16 residues in the CDR3. Trimming left V 0 bases short and J 6 bases short, with 14 bases between. Germline V CDR1 and CDR2: MNHNS, SASEGT. CDR3 amino acids: CASSEANTLLAGELFF. CDR3 DNA: TGTGCCAGCAGTGAAGCTAACACGCTCCTAGCCGGGGAGCTGTTTTTT.

The rearrangement joins TRBV23-1 to TRBJ2-1; TRBD2 is a possible D gene (6 bases). TRBV23-1 falls under the ORF class, with uncertain function. V lost 4 bases, J lost 12 bases, and 25 bases lay in between. The length of the CDR3 is 16 residues. The CDR3 DNA reads as TGCGCCAGCAGTCGCCCTTCGGAAGGGGCGGGAAGGGGGCAGTTCTTC. Amino acids: CASSRPSEGAGRGQFF.

This clone was counted between two and nine times. The chain employs TRBV30 and TRBJ1-5; no firm D call. From germline, CDR1 is GTSNPN and CDR2 SVGIG (reference sequence). V gave up 2 bases and J gave up 7 bases, with 18 bases separating them. The CDR3 covers 15 residues. CDR3 sequence (DNA): TGTGCCTGGAGTCTGAGGGATCCCTCGGGGCAGCCCCAGCATTTT. It specifies CAWSLRDPSGQPQHF.

The CDR3 loop is CASKGTGGDQETQYF. CDR3 in DNA: TGTGCCAGCAAGGGGACAGGGGGAGATCAAGAGACCCAGTACTTC. The genes are TRBV2 and TRBJ2-5, with 11 bases matching TRBD1. The CDR3 length is 15 residues. The V and J ends lost 7 bases and 2 bases, in that order; junction bases with no gene match: 6. In germline, CDR1 is SNHLY, CDR2 FYNNEI.

The chain couples TRBV6-1 to TRBJ2-3; the match to TRBD1 covers 10 bases. The J segment lost 0 bases and the V segment lost 9 bases, leaving 6 bases of the junction unmatched. CDR3 length equals 15 residues. Germline V lookup: CDR1 MNHNS, CDR2 SASEGT. This chain's CDR3 is CASIVGQGSTDTQYF. CDR3 in DNA: TGTGCCAGTATAGTGGGACAGGGGAGCACAGATACGCAGTATTTT.

The gene calls are TRBV9 and TRBJ2-5; maybe TRBD2 (6 bases). Looked up from germline, CDR1 is SGDLS and CDR2 is YYNGEE. The CDR3 spans 16 residues. Trimming shortened V by 0 bases and J by 5 bases, and 17 bases separated the two germline ends. CDR3 amino acids: CASSVGGSGEWETQYF. CDR3 in DNA: TGTGCCAGCAGCGTAGGAGGGTCGGGGGAGTGGGAGACCCAGTACTTC.

The chain carries TRBV19 and TRBJ1-1, with 10 positions matching TRBD1. Trimming removed 7 bases from V and 7 bases from J; junction bases left unmatched: 6. This CDR3 spans 13 amino acids. Germline CDR1 LNHDA, CDR2 SQIVND (reference sequence). DNA of the CDR3: TGTGCCAGTACCTTGGACAGGGGGAGTGAAGCTTTCTTT. This sequence encodes CASTLDRGSEAFF.

This clone was seen a few times. This rearrangement joins TRBV6-5 to TRBJ1-5, with D hard to call. The CDR3 contains 12 residues. V lost 5 bases and J 9 bases, leaving 11 bases between the germline ends. Germline values: CDR1 MNHEY, CDR2 SVGAGI. CDR3 region: CASSEVPGPQHF. The CDR3 bases are TGTGCCAGCAGTGAGGTTCCGGGGCCCCAGCATTTT.

With regard to this clone: This same CDR3 is encoded by further DNA sequences in the sample. The chain couples TRBV27 to TRBJ1-2, with D possibly TRBD1 on 6 matching bases. Germline assignment: CDR1 MNHEY and CDR2 SMNVEV (reference sequence). Between the trimmed V and J ends, which lost 0 bases and 5 bases, there was a span of 7 bases. The CDR3 sequence is 13 residues long. The CDR3 reads CASSLSRGYGYTF. Here the CDR3 DNA reads TGTGCCAGCAGTTTATCCAGGGGTTATGGCTACACCTTC.

V is TRBV5-4 and J is TRBJ2-5, with 8 bases fitting TRBD1. The J call is uncertain, as TRBJ2-7 better fits the DNA end. Germline V lookup: CDR1 SGHNT, CDR2 YYREEE (reference sequence). The CDR3 totals 16 residues. The CDR3 sequence is CASSNSIPGGSYEQYF. CDR3 coding DNA: TGTGCCAGCAGCAACTCAATCCCAGGGGGCAGTTACGAGCAGTACTTC.

This clone was recorded once. The chain links TRBV5-8 to TRBJ1-5; no definite D call. V was clipped by 4 bases and J by 2 bases, with 7 bases between them. CDR3 size: 13 residues. The germline gives CDR1 SGHTS, CDR2 YDEGEE. The CDR3: CASSTYGNQPQHF. Here the CDR3 DNA reads TGTGCCAGCAGCACCTACGGCAATCAGCCCCAGCATTTT.

The chain links TRBV6-6 to TRBJ1-4; TRBD1 is a possible D gene (5 bases). Germline CDR1 reads MNHNY; CDR2 reads SVGAGI (reference sequence). This CDR3 contains 16 residues. Trimming cost V 2 bases and J 0 bases, with 10 bases left between them. The CDR3: CASSYRQGATNEKLFF. In DNA, the CDR3 is TGTGCCAGCAGTTACCGGCAGGGTGCAACTAATGAAAAACTGTTTTTT.